The entry below describes one T cell receptor beta chain. The source of the sample is a study of blood T cell repertoires in COVID-19. The CDR3 spans 13 residues. V lost 4 bases and J lost 16; bases outside the gene matches: 14. The germline gives CDR1 SGHRS, CDR2 YFSETQ. Methods used by the authors: Cell counts per sample came from amplifying reference gene primers. The data were produced by immunoSEQ multiplex PCR, yet TCRdb's version contains in-frame clones alone and is incomplete. The V and J calls and clone size come from that table; D and trimming were worked out from the DNA. The data show around 300,000 clones, around 87% seen once.

The V call is TRBV5-1, the J call TRBJ1-3; 7 bases match TRBD1. The TCR comes from a woman in her 50s with active or convalescent COVID-19. Sample: peripheral blood. CDR3 bases: TGCGCCAGCAGCGCACCCAACGACAGGGTCTATTATTTT. Its translation: CASSAPNDRVYYF.